The clone carrying this T cell receptor (beta chain) has a single count. Clones were read by immunoSEQ multiplex PCR, and TCRdb kept only the in-frame ones, dropping some. The repertoire holds roughly 2.1 million clones, with 85% to 95% as singletons. Naive CD8 cells lacked CD45RO, underwent positive selection for CCR7 and left out terminally differentiated effector memory CD45RA+ cells. This specimen comes from a study of shared clonotypes between healthy human individuals. CDR3 length: 15 amino acids. V shed 3 bases and J shed 0 bases, with 11 bases lying between them. Germline lookup yields CDR1 SEHNR and CDR2 FQNEAQ (reference sequence).

The TCR was taken from a man aged 18 to 35 in good health. Some clones in this sample may be carry-over from other donors' samples. The sequencing input was naive CD8+ T cells from PBMCs. This rearrangement joins TRBV7-9 to TRBJ1-1; D remains unclear. The CDR3 bases are TGTGCCAGCAGCTTCGGGCTTTGGATGAACACTGAAGCTTTCTTT. Its protein is CASSFGLWMNTEAFF.